This T cell receptor beta chain was sequenced in a study of shared clonotypes between healthy human individuals. Trimming removed 0 bases from V and 11 bases from J; junction bases left unmatched: 11. The CDR3 loop spans 14 amino acids. Looked up from germline, CDR1 is GTSNPN and CDR2 is SVGIG (reference sequence). The method was immunoSEQ multiplex PCR; TCRdb's version includes in-frame clones alone and lacks a portion of them. The sample has some 2,100,000 clones, approximately 96% seen once. Sequenced: naive CD4+ T cells sorted from blood. The subset: CD45RA+ positively selected. V usage is TRBV30 and J usage is TRBJ1-2; 8 nucleotides agree with TRBD1. This TCR was sampled from a man aged 18 to 29 in good health. CDR3 bases: TGTGCCTGGAGTGTACGGAGGGACAGGCTAACATACACCTTC. It specifies CAWSVRRDRLTYTF.